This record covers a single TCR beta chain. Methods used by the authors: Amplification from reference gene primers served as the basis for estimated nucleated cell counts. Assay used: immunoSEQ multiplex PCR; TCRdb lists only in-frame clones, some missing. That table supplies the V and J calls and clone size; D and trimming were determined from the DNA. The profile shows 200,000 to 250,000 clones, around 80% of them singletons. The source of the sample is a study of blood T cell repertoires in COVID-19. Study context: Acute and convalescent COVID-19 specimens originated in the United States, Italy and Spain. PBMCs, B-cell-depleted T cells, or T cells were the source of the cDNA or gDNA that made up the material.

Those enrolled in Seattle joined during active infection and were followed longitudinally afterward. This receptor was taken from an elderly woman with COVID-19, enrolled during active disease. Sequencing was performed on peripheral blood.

The CDR3 nucleotides are TGTGCCAGCAGCCAAGTTCAGCGGGAGGTGTGGGAGCAGTACTTC. This encodes CASSQVQREVWEQYF. This chain joins TRBV14 and TRBJ2-7, with 9 bases fitting TRBD2. The V segment lost 1 base and the J segment 7 bases; nucleotides outside the gene matches: 8. The CDR3 has 15 amino acids. Germline assignment: CDR1 SGHDN and CDR2 FVKESK.